This TCR beta chain was profiled in a study of cytomegalovirus exposure and HLA in healthy donors. CDR1 is MNHNS, CDR2 SASEGT, per germline. V was clipped by 3 bases and J by 7 bases, with 10 bases between them. This CDR3 has 13 residues. Using immunoSEQ multiplex PCR, the repertoire was profiled, and TCRdb retains in-frame clones only, with some absent. The repertoire includes 55,000 to 85,000 clones, about 95% of them detected once, and approximately 1% sits in the top ten. Sequencing used PBMCs. The sequence was collected from a woman under 30 in good health and CMV-seronegative. The J gene is TRBJ1-5, the V gene TRBV6-1; D remains unclear. CDR3 region: CASSDRVGQPQHF. The CDR3 DNA reads as TGTGCCAGCAGTGACCGGGTCGGGCAGCCCCAGCATTTT.